Detailed here is one TCR beta chain. The antigen remains unidentified. This record belongs to a study of T cells in Graves' hyperthyroidism and ophthalmopathy. Notes on the study in general: Ophthalmopathy was identified by the model a median around 6.9 months ahead of onset. Most thyroid-expanded clonotypes above 0.001 were also found in blood.

On the basis of clinical symptoms, serum thyroxine and TRAb, thyroid ultrasound and orbital computed tomography, diagnoses were made. There were TCR beta CDR3 regions amplified from RNA transcripts. First-round RT-PCR targeting the TCR CDR3 was performed with the HTBI primer set. MiXCR, run by TCRdb on the multiplex PCR reads, gives a single entry per CDR3 protein. The sample has 450,000 to 500,000 distinct CDR3 sequences, about 22% seen once. CDR3 size: 16 residues. Looked up from germline, CDR1 is SGHRS and CDR2 is YFSETQ. V lost 0 bases to trimming and J lost 3 bases, with 16 bases between them. The sample was blood. The TCR sequence derives from a woman between 65 and 79 years old with Graves' ophthalmopathy. The chain links TRBV5-1 to TRBJ2-7; no firm D call. The CDR3 region has the DNA TGCGCCAGCAGCTTGGGGGCTATTTGGCCCAACTACGAGCAGTACTTC. It encodes CASSLGAIWPNYEQYF.